Below are 27 T cell receptor beta chains sequenced from a single sample in a study of regulatory T cells in long-lasting Graves disease (dated by TCRdb to 2020 to 2023). The intended sense of this specimen's time point label: newly diagnosed GD, antithyroid drugs for less than 3 months. RNA was extracted from PBMCs in TRIzol for both TCR sequencing and RNA sequencing. Library preparation was by multiplex PCR. The data were produced on an Illumina HiSeq 4000. TCR beta libraries were built with iRepertoire HTBI primers and Arm-PCR amplification of CDR3 regions. TCRdb trimmed the raw reads at Q25, called clones with MiXCR and kept productive beta chains. Records with the same CDR3 protein are collapsed into one entry carrying the most frequent genes and DNA. Within this sample are hundreds of thousands of distinct CDR3 sequences, with around 12% of them counted one time only. Over 7% of the sample comes from the top ten.

The data were also submitted as part of a second study, on T cells in Graves' hyperthyroidism and ophthalmopathy.

The sequencing here drew on peripheral blood mononuclear cells (PBMCs), taken at new diagnosis, from a patient treated with antithyroid drugs. Receptors were obtained from a woman younger than 45 with Graves disease. Donor details come from another sample of the same person, matched by shared clones.

This clonotype showed up many times. This sequence joins TRBV27 and TRBJ1-1; 7 bases map to TRBD1. V dropped 5 bases and J dropped 8; count of bases not matched to a gene: 14. Looked up from germline, CDR1 is MNHEY and CDR2 is SMNVEV (reference sequence). The CDR3 spans 15 residues. CDR3 nucleotides: TGTGCCAGCAGTCCCGGCTATCCCACAGGGGTGGAAGCTTTCTTT. Its translation: CASSPGYPTGVEAFF.

This clonotype was recorded at least ten times. The rearrangement links TRBV11-2 to TRBJ1-5; D is perhaps TRBD1 (6 bases). Trimming left V 1 base short and J 0 bases short, with 16 bases between. This CDR3 is 18 amino acids long. Germline V lookup: CDR1 SGHAT, CDR2 FQNNGV. The CDR3 nucleotides read TGTGCCAGCAGCTTAGGGACAGAGCAGCGGTATAGCAATCAGCCCCAGCATTTT. Amino acid sequence: CASSLGTEQRYSNQPQHF.

Many counts were recorded for this clonotype. The chain links TRBV5-6 to TRBJ1-1; TRBD1 matches 7 bases. Germline V gene sequence: CDR1 SGHDT, CDR2 YYEEEE. The J segment lost 5 bases and the V segment lost 4 bases, leaving 14 bases of the junction unmatched. The CDR3 extends over 16 amino acids. For the CDR3, the DNA is TGTGCCAGCAGCCAGGGGGGGGCCCCCCAGAGAACTGAAGCTTTCTTT. Protein sequence: CASSQGGAPQRTEAFF.

The sample holds a few counts of this clonotype. V is TRBV25-1 and J is TRBJ2-7; the D call may be TRBD1 or TRBD2 (6 bases each). V was shortened by 9 bases and J by 0 bases, with 18 bases between the two germline ends. Germline V gene data show CDR1 as MGHDK and CDR2 as SYGVNS. This CDR3 has 15 residues. The CDR3, as DNA: TGTGCCAGAGATCCGCGGGACACCCACTCCTACGAGCAGTACTTC. Residues: CARDPRDTHSYEQYF.

This clonotype occurred a few times. The V and J genes are TRBV19 and TRBJ1-2; possibly TRBD1 for D (5 bases). This CDR3 spans 13 amino acids. Per the germline V gene, CDR1 is LNHDA and CDR2 is SQIVND (reference sequence). Between the trimmed V and J ends, which lost 5 bases and 8 bases, there was a span of 15 bases. This CDR3 reads CASSLQGYRGYTF. The CDR3 nucleotides read TGTGCCAGTAGTCTCCAGGGTTATCGCGGCTACACCTTC.

The genes are TRBV20-1 and TRBJ2-3; D tentatively fits TRBD1 or TRBD2 (6 bases each). The CDR3 has 14 residues. Germline V lookup: CDR1 DFQATT, CDR2 SNEGSKA (reference sequence). V lost 1 base to trimming and J lost 5 bases, with 13 bases between them. The chain's CDR3 is CSARAGAKIDTQYF. Written as DNA, the CDR3 is TGCAGTGCTAGAGCGGGGGCTAAAATAGATACGCAGTATTTT.

This clonotype has just a few counts. This chain uses TRBV4-1 with TRBJ2-7; the match to TRBD2 covers 11 bases. The CDR3 length is 18 residues. CDR1 is MGHRA, CDR2 YSYEKL, per germline. J gave up 4 bases and V 3 bases, and 14 bases lay outside the gene matches. CDR3 protein: CASSHLVRLAGNKYEQYF. CDR3 bases: TGCGCCAGCAGCCACCTAGTACGACTAGCGGGAAACAAGTACGAGCAGTACTTC.

This clonotype has at least ten counts. The gene calls are TRBV7-3 and TRBJ2-1; D might be TRBD1 or TRBD2, each matching 5 bases. The CDR3 length is 18 residues. The ends were cut back, 3 bases at V and 0 bases at J, with 18 bases in the middle. From germline, CDR1 is SGHTA and CDR2 FQGTGA. The CDR3: CASSFGWGPRSSYNEQFF. In nucleotides, the CDR3 is TGTGCCAGCAGCTTTGGGTGGGGACCCCGAAGCTCCTACAATGAGCAGTTCTTC.

This clonotype was seen at least ten times. This chain joins TRBV12-3 or TRBV12-4 and TRBJ1-3; no clear D. Trimming cost V 6 bases and J 4 bases, with 13 bases left between them. The CDR3 spans 14 residues. The CDR3 protein is CASSPLGSGNTIYF. DNA of the CDR3: TGTGCCAGCAGCCCTTTAGGGTCCGGAAACACCATATATTTT.

This clonotype has a single count. Being one base from a much bigger clone, this may be a read error. The V gene is TRBV5-1, the J gene TRBJ2-7, with 10 nucleotides matching TRBD1. The V gene's germline CDR1 is SGHRS and CDR2 YFSETQ. The CDR3 spans 15 residues. The chain's CDR3 is CASSSVGTGDHERYF. The CDR3 coding sequence is TGCGCCAGCAGCTCCGTCGGGACAGGGGATCACGAGCGGTACTTC.

This clonotype was counted at least ten times. The chain carries TRBV5-5 and TRBJ1-1; the D is unclear. CDR1 is SGHKS, CDR2 YYEKEE, per germline (reference sequence). This CDR3 is built from 12 residues. V shed 1 base and J shed 10 bases, with 11 bases lying between them. The CDR3 loop reads CASSLFGEVAFF. The CDR3 nucleotides are TGTGCCAGCAGCTTGTTCGGGGAAGTAGCTTTCTTT.

This clonotype was seen more than once but under ten times. With a much larger clone just one base away, this may be a read error. This chain uses TRBV11-2 with TRBJ2-7; D is uncertain. V lost 4 bases to trimming and J lost 10 bases, with 14 bases between them. Looked up from germline, CDR1 is SGHAT and CDR2 is FQNNGV. The CDR3 length is 12 residues. The chain's CDR3 is CASSSAVRDQYF. Written as DNA, the CDR3 is TGTGCCAGCAGCTCCGCTGTGCGCGATCAGTACTTC.

This clonotype was counted many times. The J gene is TRBJ2-7, the V gene TRBV27; no reliable D call. There are 13 residues in the CDR3. CDR1 is MNHEY and CDR2 is SMNVEV in the germline V gene (reference sequence). V lost 3 bases and J 6 bases, leaving 12 bases between the germline ends. This chain's CDR3 is CASSFSKRSEQYF. CDR3 coding DNA: TGTGCCAGCAGTTTTTCGAAGCGAAGCGAGCAGTACTTC.

This clonotype was counted at least ten times. This chain links TRBV28 with TRBJ1-5; D unclear. The CDR3 contains 14 residues. The V end was cut by 6 bases, the J end by 2 bases, with 11 bases between. From germline, CDR1 is MDHEN and CDR2 SYDVKM. The CDR3 region is CASRETGGNQPQHF. The CDR3 nucleotides are TGTGCCAGCAGGGAAACCGGGGGCAATCAGCCCCAGCATTTT.

This clonotype has at least ten counts. The V call is TRBV27, the J call TRBJ2-1; D possibly corresponds to TRBD2 (5 bases). This CDR3 has 14 residues. V dropped 6 bases and J dropped 9 bases, with 18 bases sitting between them. The germline gives CDR1 MNHEY, CDR2 SMNVEV (reference sequence). This chain's CDR3 is CASSHKGVWAEQFF. Written as DNA, the CDR3 is TGTGCCAGCAGCCATAAGGGAGTTTGGGCTGAGCAGTTCTTC.

Many counts were recorded for this clonotype. CDR3 amino acids: CASSWQGPTGELFF. The CDR3 DNA follows: TGTGCCAGCAGTTGGCAGGGGCCCACCGGGGAGCTGTTTTTT. This rearrangement joins TRBV6-5 to TRBJ2-2, with D maybe TRBD1 (6 bases). CDR3 length: 14 amino acids. V was trimmed by 4 bases and J by 4 bases, leaving 10 bases between them. Looked up from germline, CDR1 is MNHEY and CDR2 is SVGAGI.

This clonotype was seen many times. The chain has TRBV11-3 and TRBJ1-3, with D possibly TRBD1 on 5 matching bases. Germline V gene sequence: CDR1 SGHNT, CDR2 YENEEA. Trimming shortened V by 7 bases and J by 0 bases, and 13 bases separated the two germline ends. This CDR3 contains 15 residues. The CDR3 DNA sequence: TGTGCCAGCACCTTCGGGGCCAACTCTGGAAACACCATATATTTT. The encoded protein is CASTFGANSGNTIYF.

This clonotype was recorded many times. The chain combines TRBV11-2 with TRBJ1-3; D is unresolved. Germline CDR1 and CDR2: SGHAT and FQNNGV. This CDR3 has 14 amino acids. The V end lost 3 bases, the J end lost 2 bases, and 8 bases lay between the germline ends. The CDR3, as DNA: TGTGCCAGCAGCTTGAGCTTCACTGGAAACACCATATATTTT. This sequence encodes CASSLSFTGNTIYF.

This clonotype was counted between two and nine times. The V gene is TRBV20-1, the J gene TRBJ2-5; possibly TRBD2 for D (5 bases). V was shortened by 3 bases and J by 3 bases, with 8 bases between the two germline ends. The CDR3 contains 12 residues. Germline V gene lookup returns CDR1 DFQATT and CDR2 SNEGSKA (reference sequence). The CDR3: CSASIGEETQYF. Written as DNA, the CDR3 is TGCAGTGCTAGTATCGGGGAAGAGACCCAGTACTTC.

This clonotype was seen repeatedly, ten times or more. V and J are TRBV29-1 and TRBJ1-1; a weak D match, TRBD1 (5 bases). V lost 6 bases to trimming and J lost 5 bases, with 13 bases between them. The germline V gene has CDR1 SQVTM and CDR2 ANQGSEA. This CDR3 is built from 12 residues. The CDR3 spells CSVQDTFTEAFF. CDR3 coding DNA: TGCAGCGTGCAGGACACCTTTACTGAAGCTTTCTTT.

This sequence joins TRBV10-2 and TRBJ1-5; D unresolved. The CDR3 extends over 14 amino acids. The ends were cut back, 5 bases at V and 4 bases at J, with 12 bases in the middle. CDR1 and CDR2 from the germline V gene are WSHSY and SAAADI. The CDR3 DNA is TGCGCCAGCAGTTTCGGACCGGGAAATCAGCCCCAGCATTTT. Translating it yields CASSFGPGNQPQHF.

This clonotype was counted a few times. V is TRBV12-3 or TRBV12-4 and J is TRBJ2-2; 8 nucleotides align to TRBD1. The CDR3 is 12 residues long. J gave up 5 bases and V 11 bases, and 4 bases lay outside the gene matches. The CDR3 loop reads CAWGQETGELFF. The DNA for the CDR3 is TGTGCCTGGGGACAGGAGACCGGGGAGCTGTTTTTT.

The V call is TRBV7-9, the J call TRBJ1-1; TRBD1 might be the D (5 bases). CDR1 is SEHNR, CDR2 FQNEAQ, per germline (reference sequence). The CDR3 spans 15 residues. Trimming took 1 base from V and 3 from J, leaving 12 bases between them. The CDR3 bases are TGTGCCAGCAGCTTAGTCGGGGGTAGGGACACTGAAGCTTTCTTT. Amino acid sequence: CASSLVGGRDTEAFF.

The sample holds many counts of this clonotype. The rearrangement links TRBV13 to TRBJ2-7; 10 nucleotides match TRBD2. The CDR3 extends over 15 amino acids. Germline lookup yields CDR1 PRHDT and CDR2 FYEKMQ (reference sequence). The J segment lost 1 base and the V segment lost 5 bases, leaving 5 bases of the junction unmatched. CDR3 loop: CASSELAGTSYEQYF. CDR3 in DNA: TGTGCCAGCAGCGAACTAGCGGGAACGTCCTACGAGCAGTACTTC.

At least ten counts were recorded for this clonotype. This chain uses TRBV12-3 or TRBV12-4 with TRBJ1-1; maybe TRBD1 (5 bases). The CDR3 has 14 amino acids. The V end was cut by 2 bases, the J end by 3 bases, with 10 bases between. DNA for the CDR3: TGTGCCAGCAGTTTAATGGGGGGGGACACTGAAGCTTTCTTT. It specifies CASSLMGGDTEAFF.

This clonotype was seen repeatedly, ten times or more. The chain couples TRBV28 to TRBJ1-4; D possibly corresponds to TRBD1 (5 bases). CDR1 is MDHEN and CDR2 is SYDVKM in the germline V gene. This CDR3 has 14 amino acids. V gave up 6 bases and J gave up 6 bases, with 14 bases separating them. As DNA, the CDR3 is TGTGCCAGCAGCCCTGGGGCCTATGATGAAAAACTGTTTTTT. It codes for CASSPGAYDEKLFF.

This clonotype showed up just a few times. The V call is TRBV7-2, the J call TRBJ1-2, with TRBD1 as a possible D gene (6 bases). V was shortened by 3 bases and J by 2 bases, with 16 bases between the two germline ends. CDR3 length equals 16 residues. Germline values: CDR1 SGHTA, CDR2 FQGNSA. CDR3 bases: TGTGCCAGCAGCTTTTTCCCTAAGGGGGGAAACTATGGCTACACCTTC. This sequence encodes CASSFFPKGGNYGYTF.